This TCR beta chain is drawn from a study of T cells expressing NK-cell markers. The wider study: Sorted CD3+CD56+NKG2C+, CD3+CD56+NKG2C- and CD3+CD56-NKG2C+ T-cell subsets were beta-chain profiled.

The CDR3 loop spans 19 amino acids. Germline V CDR1 and CDR2: MNHEY, SMNVEV (reference sequence). TCRdb derives one entry per CDR3 protein from the 5' RACE reads, leaving out DNA. In all, the sample yields more than 400,000 distinct CDR3 sequences. Input material: blood T cells: a sorted CD56 or NKG2C T cell subset, CD4+ or CD8+ T cells, or bulk PBMC T cells (not recorded which). The chain employs TRBV27 and TRBJ2-7; TCRdb calls TRBD2, which cannot be checked without DNA. The receptor was isolated from a woman aged 18 to 75 in good health. The CDR3 sequence is CASSLGGLAGEVFSYEQYF.